The subject of this entry is one T cell receptor beta chain. Study processing details: Reference gene primer amplification yielded estimated nucleated cell counts. The repertoire was sequenced with immunoSEQ multiplex PCR; TCRdb's copy has only in-frame clones and lacks some. The D gene and trimming were derived from the DNA, and the V and J assignments and clone size from that table. The top ten hold 3.6% of the sample, which has 150,000 or so clones, around 82% seen once. The data belong to a study of blood T cell repertoires in COVID-19. At the level of the study: The United States, Italy and Spain provided the acute and convalescent COVID-19 samples. PBMCs, B-cell-depleted T cells, or T cells were the source of the cDNA or gDNA that made up the material.

The germline CDR1 and CDR2 sequences are KGHSH and LQKENI. V lost 0 bases and J 10 bases, leaving 22 bases between the germline ends. The CDR3 sequence is 17 residues long. The material sequenced was PBMCs or T cells enriched from blood (not recorded which). The chain is built from TRBV18 and TRBJ2-1, with D possibly matching TRBD1 (5 bases). The source of this sequence is a woman aged 45-60 years in a cohort exposed to, infected with or recovered from COVID-19 (not recorded which). For the CDR3, the DNA is TGTGCCAGCTCACCACCAGGGGCAGGTGGGGCAATTAAGGAGCAGTTCTTC. Its translation is CASSPPGAGGAIKEQFF.